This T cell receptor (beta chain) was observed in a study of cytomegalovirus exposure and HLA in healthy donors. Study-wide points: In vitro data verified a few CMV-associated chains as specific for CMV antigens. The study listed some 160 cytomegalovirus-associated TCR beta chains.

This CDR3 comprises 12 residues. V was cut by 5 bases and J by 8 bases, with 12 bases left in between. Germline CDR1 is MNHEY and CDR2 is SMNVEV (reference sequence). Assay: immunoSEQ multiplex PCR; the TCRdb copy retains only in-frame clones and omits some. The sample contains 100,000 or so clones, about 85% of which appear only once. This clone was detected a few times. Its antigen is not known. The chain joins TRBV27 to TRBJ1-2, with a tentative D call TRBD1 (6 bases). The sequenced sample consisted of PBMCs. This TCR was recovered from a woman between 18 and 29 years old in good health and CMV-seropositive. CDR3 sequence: CASSPTGQGYTF. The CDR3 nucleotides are TGTGCCAGCAGTCCAACAGGGCAAGGCTACACCTTC.